A selection of T cell receptor beta chains follows, all from one sample in a study of T cell responses to AZD1222 COVID-19 vaccine. Data came from immunoSEQ multiplex PCR; TCRdb stores just in-frame clones and leaves some out. The sample has around 31,000 clones; approximately 90% are singletons. The sequencing here drew on peripheral blood, taken on day 0 of AZD1222 vaccination. All receptors come from an adult in good health. Each CDR3 is given with its conserved first and last residue. The order of the fields is D gene, clone size, V gene, J gene, CDR3 protein, CDR3 DNA. A D gene is named only where the DNA matches it firmly. Clone size is not always given. Where it is, it says once, few, many or a class for expanded clones.

D gene: -
clone size: -
V gene: TRBV28
J gene: TRBJ1-6
CDR3 protein: CASSLFNYNSPLHF
CDR3 DNA: TGTGCCAGCAGTTTATTTAACTATAATTCACCCCTCCACTTT

D gene: -
clone size: -
V gene: TRBV30
J gene: TRBJ1-2
CDR3 protein: CAWSGSVIGNYGYTF
CDR3 DNA: TGTGCCTGGAGTGGGTCGGTCATCGGTAACTATGGCTACACCTTC

D gene: -
clone size: -
V gene: TRBV6-6
J gene: TRBJ2-2
CDR3 protein: CASSYAPANTGELFF
CDR3 DNA: TGTGCCAGCAGTTATGCCCCCGCGAACACCGGGGAGCTGTTTTTT

D gene: -
clone size: -
V gene: TRBV12-3/TRBV12-4
J gene: TRBJ2-1
CDR3 protein: CASSYLDEQFF
CDR3 DNA: TGTGCCAGCAGTTACCTGGATGAGCAGTTCTTC

D gene: -
clone size: -
V gene: TRBV11-2
J gene: TRBJ2-2
CDR3 protein: CASSLGLVGELFF
CDR3 DNA: TGTGCCAGCAGCTTAGGTTTAGTCGGGGAGCTGTTTTTT

D gene: -
clone size: -
V gene: TRBV10-3
J gene: TRBJ2-7
CDR3 protein: CAISEGASIDYEQYF
CDR3 DNA: TGTGCCATCAGTGAGGGGGCTAGCATAGATTACGAGCAGTACTTC

D gene: -
clone size: -
V gene: TRBV11-3
J gene: TRBJ1-2
CDR3 protein: CASSFDGPNYGYTF
CDR3 DNA: TGTGCCAGCAGCTTCGACGGTCCTAACTATGGCTACACCTTC

D gene: -
clone size: -
V gene: TRBV5-6
J gene: TRBJ2-5
CDR3 protein: CASSSPGTVQETQYF
CDR3 DNA: TGTGCCAGCAGCTCGCCCGGGACGGTACAAGAGACCCAGTACTTC

D gene: TRBD1
clone size: -
V gene: TRBV10-3
J gene: TRBJ1-2
CDR3 protein: CAISPWTGDYGYTF
CDR3 DNA: TGTGCCATCAGCCCTTGGACAGGAGACTATGGCTACACCTTC

D gene: -
clone size: -
V gene: TRBV19
J gene: TRBJ2-7
CDR3 protein: CCVGRASYEQYF
CDR3 DNA: TGTTGTGTGGGGCGGGCCTCCTACGAGCAGTACTTC

D gene: TRBD1
clone size: -
V gene: TRBV9
J gene: TRBJ1-1
CDR3 protein: CASSVGTGRQNTEAFF
CDR3 DNA: TGTGCCAGCAGCGTAGGGACAGGGCGTCAGAACACTGAAGCTTTCTTT

D gene: TRBD2
clone size: -
V gene: TRBV3-1/TRBV3-2
J gene: TRBJ2-3
CDR3 protein: CASSREGLTDTQYF
CDR3 DNA: TGTGCCAGCAGCCGGGAGGGACTAACAGATACGCAGTATTTT

D gene: TRBD1
clone size: -
V gene: TRBV27
J gene: TRBJ1-5
CDR3 protein: CASRRNRDRGDQPQHF
CDR3 DNA: TGTGCCAGCAGACGTAACCGGGACAGGGGAGACCAGCCCCAGCATTTT

D gene: TRBD1
clone size: -
V gene: TRBV5-1
J gene: TRBJ1-6
CDR3 protein: CASSLETGDNNSPLHF
CDR3 DNA: TGCGCCAGCAGCTTGGAGACAGGGGACAATAATTCACCCCTCCACTTT

D gene: TRBD1
clone size: once
V gene: TRBV5-4
J gene: TRBJ1-4
CDR3 protein: CASSRGQGGEKLFF
CDR3 DNA: TGTGCCAGCAGCAGGGGACAGGGGGGTGAAAAACTGTTTTTT

D gene: -
clone size: -
V gene: TRBV14
J gene: TRBJ2-7
CDR3 protein: CASSGGNEQYF
CDR3 DNA: TGTGCCAGCAGCGGAGGGAACGAGCAGTACTTC

D gene: TRBD1
clone size: -
V gene: TRBV18
J gene: TRBJ2-7
CDR3 protein: CASSHGRGPEEQYF
CDR3 DNA: TGTGCCAGCTCACACGGCAGGGGGCCTGAAGAGCAGTACTTC

D gene: -
clone size: -
V gene: TRBV29-1
J gene: TRBJ1-2
CDR3 protein: CSVVVGYGYTF
CDR3 DNA: TGCAGCGTTGTAGTCGGCTATGGCTACACCTTC

D gene: -
clone size: -
V gene: TRBV2
J gene: TRBJ1-3
CDR3 protein: CASSGGPPGNTIYF
CDR3 DNA: TGTGCCAGCAGTGGGGGCCCACCAGGAAACACCATATATTTT

D gene: TRBD1
clone size: -
V gene: TRBV28
J gene: TRBJ2-5
CDR3 protein: CASSANRGLEETQYF
CDR3 DNA: TGTGCCAGCAGTGCGAACAGGGGGTTAGAAGAGACCCAGTACTTC

D gene: TRBD1
clone size: -
V gene: TRBV4-3
J gene: TRBJ2-2
CDR3 protein: CASSQARQGMSGELFF
CDR3 DNA: TGCGCCAGCAGCCAAGCCAGACAGGGGATGTCCGGGGAGCTGTTTTTT

D gene: -
clone size: -
V gene: TRBV6-5
J gene: TRBJ1-1
CDR3 protein: CASSRGGLIQAFF
CDR3 DNA: TGTGCCAGCAGCCGGGGAGGACTGATCCAAGCTTTCTTT

D gene: TRBD2
clone size: -
V gene: TRBV11-2
J gene: TRBJ2-4
CDR3 protein: CASSLTSGGRKNIQYF
CDR3 DNA: TGTGCCAGCAGCTTGACTAGCGGGGGGCGGAAAAACATTCAGTACTTC

D gene: -
clone size: -
V gene: TRBV5-1
J gene: TRBJ1-5
CDR3 protein: CASSSMSGQPQHF
CDR3 DNA: TGCGCCAGCAGCTCAATGAGCGGTCAGCCCCAGCATTTT

D gene: -
clone size: -
V gene: TRBV18
J gene: TRBJ2-2
CDR3 protein: CASSPDRNTGELFF
CDR3 DNA: TGTGCCAGCTCTCCGGACAGAAACACCGGGGAGCTGTTTTTT

D gene: -
clone size: -
V gene: TRBV5-1
J gene: TRBJ1-1
CDR3 protein: CASSLARGRTEAFF
CDR3 DNA: TGCGCCAGCAGCTTGGCCAGGGGAAGAACTGAAGCTTTCTTT

D gene: -
clone size: -
V gene: TRBV5-6
J gene: TRBJ2-7
CDR3 protein: CASSFGLNYEQYF
CDR3 DNA: TGTGCCAGCAGCTTCGGTCTTAACTACGAGCAGTACTTC

D gene: TRBD2
clone size: -
V gene: TRBV3-1/TRBV3-2
J gene: TRBJ2-7
CDR3 protein: CASSPRGSGAYEQYF
CDR3 DNA: TGTGCCAGCAGCCCCCGGGGTAGCGGGGCCTACGAGCAGTACTTC

D gene: -
clone size: -
V gene: TRBV6-5
J gene: TRBJ1-2
CDR3 protein: CASSPGPSIGYTF
CDR3 DNA: TGTGCCTCCAGTCCGGGCCCATCCATAGGCTACACCTTC